This TCR beta chain was identified during a study of CD8 T cells in Susac syndrome. This CDR3 contains 17 residues. Germline CDR1 and CDR2: MDHEN and SYDVKM. Trimming removed 4 bases at V and 2 bases at J, with 15 bases between. TCR beta was sequenced from blood CD8+ and CD4+ T cells. An input of about 0.45 to 1 ug of RNA was subjected to reverse transcription using random hexamers. MiXCR, applied by TCRdb to the immunoSEQ multiplex PCR reads, yields one record per CDR3 protein. The sample consists of over 130,000 distinct CDR3 sequences, around 95% of them appearing once. The rearrangement joins TRBV28 to TRBJ2-6; D is possibly TRBD1 (6 bases). The clonotype was recovered from a human donor with Susac syndrome. Sequencing input: CD4+ T cells from PBMCs. CDR3 region: CASSSQHRVAGANVLTF. CDR3 in DNA: TGTGCCAGCAGTTCTCAACACAGGGTAGCTGGGGCCAACGTCCTGACTTTC.